This T cell receptor (beta chain) is from a study of post-analysis software for immune sequencing data. Study-wide results and limits: TRBV5-6, TRBV5-1 and TRBV20-1 were among several TRBV segments more frequent in patients than controls.

The TCR beta cDNA libraries carried unique molecular identifiers. TCRdb fed the PCR reads into MiXCR, producing one record per CDR3 protein. This sample carries more than 450,000 distinct CDR3 sequences, around a third of them seen once, and the ten largest clones take approximately 6%. Trimming removed 0 bases from V and 1 base from J, with 4 bases in between. This CDR3 is built from 13 residues. Per germline, CDR1 SGHDT and CDR2 YYEEEE. This clonotype has a handful of counts. Its antigen is currently unknown. This chain joins TRBV5-6 and TRBJ1-2; D unclear. The sequence was obtained from a girl aged 2-17 years with multiple sclerosis. Sequenced sample: blood. The CDR3 spells CASSLDDNYGYTF. DNA for the CDR3: TGTGCCAGCAGCTTGGACGATAACTATGGCTACACCTTC.